This entry concerns a single T cell receptor beta chain. Its antigen remains unknown. This sample was included in a study of tumor-infiltrating lymphocytes in localized non-small cell lung cancer. Study overall: Each patient gave resected tumor and non-adjacent uninvolved lung tissue.

Study findings and constraints: Higher tumor T cell infiltration than in uninvolved lung was supported by TCRbeta sequencing. Recurrence-free survival showed no association with tumor T-cell fraction.

Using immunoSEQ multiplex PCR, the repertoire was profiled, and TCRdb retains in-frame clones only, with some absent. Of approximately 13,000 clones listed, less than 85% are singletons. Germline V lookup: CDR1 SGHRS, CDR2 YFSETQ. V shed 2 bases and J 0 bases; nucleotides not matched to a gene: 2. This CDR3 spans 14 amino acids. Sequenced sample: lung tumor tissue. The chain is built from TRBV5-1 and TRBJ2-7; 7 nucleotides align to TRBD2. This clonotype originated in a human donor with non-small cell lung cancer. CDR3 loop: CASSFGGSSYEQYF. As DNA, the CDR3 is TGCGCCAGCAGCTTTGGCGGGAGCTCCTACGAGCAGTACTTC.